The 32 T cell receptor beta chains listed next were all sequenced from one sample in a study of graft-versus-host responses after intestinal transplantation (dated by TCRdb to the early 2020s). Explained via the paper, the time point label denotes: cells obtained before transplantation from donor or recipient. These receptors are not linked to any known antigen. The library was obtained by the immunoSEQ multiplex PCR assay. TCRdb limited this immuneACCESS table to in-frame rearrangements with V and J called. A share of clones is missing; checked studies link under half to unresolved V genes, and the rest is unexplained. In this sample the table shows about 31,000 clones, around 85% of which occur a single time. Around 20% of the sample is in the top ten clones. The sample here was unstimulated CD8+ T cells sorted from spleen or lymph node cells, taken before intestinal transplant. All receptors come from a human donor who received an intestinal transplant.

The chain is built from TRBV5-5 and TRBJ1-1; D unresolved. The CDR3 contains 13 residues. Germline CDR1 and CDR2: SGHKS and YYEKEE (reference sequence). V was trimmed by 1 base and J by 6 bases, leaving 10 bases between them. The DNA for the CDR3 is TGTGCCAGCAGCTTGTTAGGGAGTTCTGAAGCTTTCTTT. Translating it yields CASSLLGSSEAFF. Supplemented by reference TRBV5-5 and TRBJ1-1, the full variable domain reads DAGVTQSPTHLIKTRGQQVTLRCSPISGHKSVSWYQQVLGQGPQFIFQYYEKEERGRGNFPDRFSARQFPNYSSELNVNALLLGDSALYLCASSLLGSSEAFFGQGTRLTVV.

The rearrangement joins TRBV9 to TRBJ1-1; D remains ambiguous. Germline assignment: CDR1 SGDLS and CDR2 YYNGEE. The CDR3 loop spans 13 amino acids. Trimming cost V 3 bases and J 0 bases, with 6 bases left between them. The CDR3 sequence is CASSARLNTEAFF. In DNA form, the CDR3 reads TGTGCCAGCAGCGCCCGTCTGAACACTGAAGCTTTCTTT.

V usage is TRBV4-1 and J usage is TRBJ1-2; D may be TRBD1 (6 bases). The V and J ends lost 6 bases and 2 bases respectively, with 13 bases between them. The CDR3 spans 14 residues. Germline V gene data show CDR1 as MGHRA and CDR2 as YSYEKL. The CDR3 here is CASSPSQGNYGYTF. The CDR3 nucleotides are TGCGCCAGCAGTCCTTCGCAGGGGAACTATGGCTACACCTTC.

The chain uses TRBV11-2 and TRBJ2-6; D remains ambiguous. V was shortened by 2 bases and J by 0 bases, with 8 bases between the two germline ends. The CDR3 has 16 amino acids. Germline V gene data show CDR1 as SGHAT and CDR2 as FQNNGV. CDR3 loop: CASSLWATSGANVLTF. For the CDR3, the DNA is TGTGCCAGCAGCTTATGGGCGACCTCTGGGGCCAACGTCCTGACTTTC.

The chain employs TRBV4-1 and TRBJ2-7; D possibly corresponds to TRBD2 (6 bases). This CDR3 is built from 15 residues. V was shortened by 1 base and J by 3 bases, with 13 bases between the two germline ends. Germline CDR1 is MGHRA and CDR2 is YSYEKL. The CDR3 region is CASSQVRTSSYEQYF. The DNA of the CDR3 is TGCGCCAGCAGCCAAGTCCGTACTAGCAGCTACGAGCAGTACTTC.

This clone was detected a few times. The chain's CDR3 is CASSDGSYGYTF. The CDR3 DNA follows: TGTGCCAGCAGTGACGGGAGCTATGGCTACACCTTC. The rearrangement links TRBV6-1 to TRBJ1-2; D not resolved. The CDR3 sequence is 12 residues long. V was pared by 3 bases and J by 4 bases, with 6 bases between. The V gene's germline CDR1 is MNHNS and CDR2 SASEGT.

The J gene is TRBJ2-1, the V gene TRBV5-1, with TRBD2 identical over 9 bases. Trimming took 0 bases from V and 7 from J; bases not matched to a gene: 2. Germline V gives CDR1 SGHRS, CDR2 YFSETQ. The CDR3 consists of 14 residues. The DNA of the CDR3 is TGCGCCAGCAGCTTGGGGACTAGCGAGAATGAGCAGTTCTTC. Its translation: CASSLGTSENEQFF. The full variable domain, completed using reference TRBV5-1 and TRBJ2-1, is KAGVTQTPRYLIKTRGQQVTLSCSPISGHRSVSWYQQTPGQGLQFLFEYFSETQRNKGNFPGRFSGRQFSNSRSEMNVSTLELGDSALYLCASSLGTSENEQFFGPGTRLTVL.

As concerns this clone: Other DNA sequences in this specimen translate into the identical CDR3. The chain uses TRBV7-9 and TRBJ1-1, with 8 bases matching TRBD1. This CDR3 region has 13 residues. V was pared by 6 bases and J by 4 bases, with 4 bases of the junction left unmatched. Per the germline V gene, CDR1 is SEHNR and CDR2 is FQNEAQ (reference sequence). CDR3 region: CASRPTGGTEAFF. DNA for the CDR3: TGTGCCAGCAGGCCAACAGGGGGCACTGAAGCTTTCTTT.

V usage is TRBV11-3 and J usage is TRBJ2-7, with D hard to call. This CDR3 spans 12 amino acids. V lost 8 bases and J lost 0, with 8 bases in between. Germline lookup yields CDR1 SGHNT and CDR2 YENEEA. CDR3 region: CASEADSYEQYF. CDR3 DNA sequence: TGTGCCAGCGAGGCAGACTCCTACGAGCAGTACTTC. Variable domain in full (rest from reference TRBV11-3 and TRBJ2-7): EAGVVQSPRYKIIEKKQPVAFWCNPISGHNTLYWYLQNLGQGPELLIRYENEEAVDDSQLPKDRFSAERLKGVDSTLKIQPAELGDSAVYLCASEADSYEQYFGPGTRLTVT.

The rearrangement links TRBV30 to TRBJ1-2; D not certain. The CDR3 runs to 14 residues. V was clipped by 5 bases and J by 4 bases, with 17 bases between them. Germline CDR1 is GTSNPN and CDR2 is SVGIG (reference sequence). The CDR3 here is CAWVPRREAYGYTF. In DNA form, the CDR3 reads TGTGCCTGGGTCCCCAGGAGGGAGGCCTATGGCTACACCTTC. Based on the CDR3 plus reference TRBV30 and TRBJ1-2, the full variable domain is SQTIHQWPATLVQPVGSPLSLECTVEGTSNPNLYWYRQAAGRGLQLLFYSVGIGQISSEVPQNLSASRPQDRQFILSSKKLLLSDSGFYLCAWVPRREAYGYTFGSGTRLTVV.

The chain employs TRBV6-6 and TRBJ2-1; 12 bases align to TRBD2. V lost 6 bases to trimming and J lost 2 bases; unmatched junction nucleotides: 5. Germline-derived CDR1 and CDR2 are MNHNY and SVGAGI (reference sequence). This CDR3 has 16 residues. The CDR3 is CASSSSGGGAYNEQFF. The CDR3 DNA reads TGTGCCAGCAGCTCTAGCGGGGGGGGAGCCTACAATGAGCAGTTCTTC.

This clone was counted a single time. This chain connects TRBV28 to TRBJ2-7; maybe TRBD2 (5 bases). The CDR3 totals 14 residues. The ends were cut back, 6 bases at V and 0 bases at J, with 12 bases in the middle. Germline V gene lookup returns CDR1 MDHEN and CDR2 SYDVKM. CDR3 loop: CASSGISDSYEQYF. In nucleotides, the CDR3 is TGTGCCAGCAGCGGGATAAGCGACTCCTACGAGCAGTACTTC.

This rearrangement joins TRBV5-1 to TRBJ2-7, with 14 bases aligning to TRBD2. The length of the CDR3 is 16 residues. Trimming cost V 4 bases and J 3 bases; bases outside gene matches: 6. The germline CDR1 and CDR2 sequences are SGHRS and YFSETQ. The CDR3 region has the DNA TGCGCCAGCAGCATGACTAGCGGGAGGGCCCTCTACGAGCAGTACTTC. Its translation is CASSMTSGRALYEQYF.

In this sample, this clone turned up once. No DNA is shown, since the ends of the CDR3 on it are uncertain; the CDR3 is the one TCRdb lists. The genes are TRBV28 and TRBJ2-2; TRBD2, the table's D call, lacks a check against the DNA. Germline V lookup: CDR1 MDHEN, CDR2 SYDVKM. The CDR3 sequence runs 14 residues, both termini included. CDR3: CASSSSLRAGELFF.

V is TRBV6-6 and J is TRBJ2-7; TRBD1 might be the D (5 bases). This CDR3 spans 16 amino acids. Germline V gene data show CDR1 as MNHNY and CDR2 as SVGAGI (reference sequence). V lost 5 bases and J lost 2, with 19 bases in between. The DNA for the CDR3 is TGTGCCAGCAGTCGCCCCCAGACAGTCACCCCCTACGAGCAGTACTTC. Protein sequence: CASSRPQTVTPYEQYF.

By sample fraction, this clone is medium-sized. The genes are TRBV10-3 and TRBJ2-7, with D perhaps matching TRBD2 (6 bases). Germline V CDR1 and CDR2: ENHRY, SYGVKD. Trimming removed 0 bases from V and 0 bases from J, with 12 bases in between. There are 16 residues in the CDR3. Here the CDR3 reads CAISESGGQSSYEQYF. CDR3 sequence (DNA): TGTGCCATCAGTGAGTCGGGGGGTCAGAGCTCCTACGAGCAGTACTTC.

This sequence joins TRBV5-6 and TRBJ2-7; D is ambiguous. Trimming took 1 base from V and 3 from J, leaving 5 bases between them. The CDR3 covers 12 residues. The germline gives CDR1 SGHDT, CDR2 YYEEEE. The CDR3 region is CASSLPNYEQYF. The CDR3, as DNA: TGTGCCAGCAGCTTGCCCAACTACGAGCAGTACTTC.

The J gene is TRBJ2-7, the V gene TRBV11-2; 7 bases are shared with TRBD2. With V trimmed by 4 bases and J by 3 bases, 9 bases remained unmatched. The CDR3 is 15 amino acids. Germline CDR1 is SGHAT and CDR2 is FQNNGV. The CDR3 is CASSSPGWTSYEQYF. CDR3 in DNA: TGTGCCAGCAGCTCGCCAGGTTGGACTAGCTACGAGCAGTACTTC.

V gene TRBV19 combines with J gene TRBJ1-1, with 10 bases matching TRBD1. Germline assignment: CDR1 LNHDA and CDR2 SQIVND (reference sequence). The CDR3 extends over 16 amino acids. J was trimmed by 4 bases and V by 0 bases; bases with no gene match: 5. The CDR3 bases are TGTGCCAGTAGTATAGATGGGACAGGGGCTCTCACTGAAGCTTTCTTT. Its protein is CASSIDGTGALTEAFF. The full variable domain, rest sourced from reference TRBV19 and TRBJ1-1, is DGGITQSPKYLFRKEGQNVTLSCEQNLNHDAMYWYRQDPGQGLRLIYYSQIVNDFQKGDIAEGYSVSREKKESFPLTVTSAQKNPTAFYLCASSIDGTGALTEAFFGQGTRLTVV.

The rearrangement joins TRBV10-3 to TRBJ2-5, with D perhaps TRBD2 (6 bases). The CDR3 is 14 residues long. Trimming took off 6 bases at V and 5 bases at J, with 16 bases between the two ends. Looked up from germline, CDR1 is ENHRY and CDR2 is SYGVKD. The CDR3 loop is CAIRDPGEGETQYF. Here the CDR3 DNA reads TGTGCCATCAGGGACCCGGGAGAGGGGGAGACCCAGTACTTC.

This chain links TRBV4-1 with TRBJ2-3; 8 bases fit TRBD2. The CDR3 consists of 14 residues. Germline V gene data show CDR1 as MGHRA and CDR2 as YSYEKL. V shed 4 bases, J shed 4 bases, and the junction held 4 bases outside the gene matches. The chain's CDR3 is CASSLSGAADTQYF. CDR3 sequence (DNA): TGCGCCAGCAGCCTTAGCGGGGCCGCAGATACGCAGTATTTT.

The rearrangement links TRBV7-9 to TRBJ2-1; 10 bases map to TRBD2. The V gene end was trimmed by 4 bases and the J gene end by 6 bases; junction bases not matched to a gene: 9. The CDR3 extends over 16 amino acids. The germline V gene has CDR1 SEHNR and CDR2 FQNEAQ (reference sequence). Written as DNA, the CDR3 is TGTGCCAGCAGCTCTCCTCTAGCGGGAGAGATCAATGAGCAGTTCTTC. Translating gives CASSSPLAGEINEQFF.

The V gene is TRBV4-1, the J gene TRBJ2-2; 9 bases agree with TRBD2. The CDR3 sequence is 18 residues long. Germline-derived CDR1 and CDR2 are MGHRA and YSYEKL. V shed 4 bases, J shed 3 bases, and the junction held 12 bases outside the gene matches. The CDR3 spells CASSPFGGRAFDTGELFF. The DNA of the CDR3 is TGCGCCAGCAGCCCGTTTGGCGGGAGGGCCTTTGACACCGGGGAGCTGTTTTTT.

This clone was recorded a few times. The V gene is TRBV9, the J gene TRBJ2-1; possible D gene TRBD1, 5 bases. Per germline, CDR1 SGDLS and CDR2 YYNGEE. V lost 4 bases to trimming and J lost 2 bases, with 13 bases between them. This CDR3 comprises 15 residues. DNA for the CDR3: TGTGCCAGCAGCCTCACACAGGAGACCTACAATGAGCAGTTCTTC. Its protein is CASSLTQETYNEQFF. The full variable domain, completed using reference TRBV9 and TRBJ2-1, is DSGVTQTPKHLITATGQRVTLRCSPRSGDLSVYWYQQSLDQGLQFLIQYYNGEERAKGNILERFSAQQFPDLHSELNLSSLELGDSALYFCASSLTQETYNEQFFGPGTRLTVL.

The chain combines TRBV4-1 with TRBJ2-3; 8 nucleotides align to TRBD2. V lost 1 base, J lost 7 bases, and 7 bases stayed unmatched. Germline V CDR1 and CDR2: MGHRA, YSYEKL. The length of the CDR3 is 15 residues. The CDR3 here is CASSQASGGAYTQYF. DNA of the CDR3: TGCGCCAGCAGCCAAGCCAGCGGGGGCGCATATACGCAGTATTTT.

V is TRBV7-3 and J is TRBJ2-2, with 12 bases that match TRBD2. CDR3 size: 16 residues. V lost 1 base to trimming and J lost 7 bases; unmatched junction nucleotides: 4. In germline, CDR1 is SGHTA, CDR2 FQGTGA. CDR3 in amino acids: CASSLRLAGEIGELFF. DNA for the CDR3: TGTGCCAGCAGCTTAAGACTAGCGGGAGAGATCGGGGAGCTGTTTTTT.

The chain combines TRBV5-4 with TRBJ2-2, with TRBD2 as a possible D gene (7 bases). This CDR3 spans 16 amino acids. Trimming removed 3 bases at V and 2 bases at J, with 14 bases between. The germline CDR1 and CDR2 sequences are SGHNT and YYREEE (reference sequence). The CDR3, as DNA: TGTGCCAGCAGCTACCCGCGGGGGCGAAACACCGGGGAGCTGTTTTTT. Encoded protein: CASSYPRGRNTGELFF.

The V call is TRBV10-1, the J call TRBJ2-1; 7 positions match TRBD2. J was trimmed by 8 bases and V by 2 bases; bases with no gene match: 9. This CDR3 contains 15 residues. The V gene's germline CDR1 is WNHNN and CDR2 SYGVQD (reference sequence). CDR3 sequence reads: CASSEGAGEFDEQFF. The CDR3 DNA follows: TGCGCCAGCAGTGAGGGCGCGGGAGAGTTCGATGAGCAGTTCTTC.

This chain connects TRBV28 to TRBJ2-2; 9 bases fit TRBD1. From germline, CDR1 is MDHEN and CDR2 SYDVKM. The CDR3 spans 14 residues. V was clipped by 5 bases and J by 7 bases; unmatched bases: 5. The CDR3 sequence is CASSIQGANGELFF. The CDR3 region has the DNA TGTGCCAGCAGTATACAGGGGGCGAACGGGGAGCTGTTTTTT.

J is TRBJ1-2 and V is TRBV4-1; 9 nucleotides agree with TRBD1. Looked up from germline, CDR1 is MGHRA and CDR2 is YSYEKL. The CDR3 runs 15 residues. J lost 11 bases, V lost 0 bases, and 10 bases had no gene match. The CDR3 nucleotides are TGCGCCAGCAGCCAAGATAGGTCGGACAGGGGAAGGTACACCTTC. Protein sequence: CASSQDRSDRGRYTF.

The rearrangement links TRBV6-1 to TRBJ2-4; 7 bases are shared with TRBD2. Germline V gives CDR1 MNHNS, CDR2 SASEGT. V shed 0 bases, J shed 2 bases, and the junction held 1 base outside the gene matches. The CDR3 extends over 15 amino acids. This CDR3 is CASSEAGRTKNIQYF. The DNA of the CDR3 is TGTGCCAGCAGTGAAGCCGGGAGGACCAAAAACATTCAGTACTTC.

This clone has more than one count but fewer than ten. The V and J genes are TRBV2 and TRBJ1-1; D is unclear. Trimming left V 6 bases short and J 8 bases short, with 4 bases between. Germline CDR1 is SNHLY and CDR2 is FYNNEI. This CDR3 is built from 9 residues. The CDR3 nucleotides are TGTGCCAGCAGCCAAGAAGCTTTCTTT. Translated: CASSQEAFF. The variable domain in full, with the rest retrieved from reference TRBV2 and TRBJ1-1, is EPEVTQTPSHQVTQMGQEVILRCVPISNHLYFYWYRQILGQKVEFLVSFYNNEISEKSEIFDDQFSVERPDGSNFTLKIRSTKLEDSAMYFCASSQEAFFGQGTRLTVV.